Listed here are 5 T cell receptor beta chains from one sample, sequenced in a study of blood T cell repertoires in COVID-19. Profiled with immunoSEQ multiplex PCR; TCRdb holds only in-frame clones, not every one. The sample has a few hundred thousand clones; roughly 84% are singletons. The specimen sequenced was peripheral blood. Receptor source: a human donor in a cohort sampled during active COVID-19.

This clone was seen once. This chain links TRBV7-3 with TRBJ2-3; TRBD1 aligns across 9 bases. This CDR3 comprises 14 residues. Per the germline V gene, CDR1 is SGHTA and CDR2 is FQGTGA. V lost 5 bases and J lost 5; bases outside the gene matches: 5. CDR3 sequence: CASSQRTGVDTQYF. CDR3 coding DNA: TGTGCCAGCAGCCAAAGGACAGGGGTAGATACGCAGTATTTT.

CDR3 sequence reads: CASSLVPVRAEQYF. CDR3 DNA sequence: TGCGCCAGCAGCTTGGTCCCGGTGAGAGCCGAGCAGTACTTC. The genes are TRBV5-1 and TRBJ2-7, with D uncertain. The CDR3 contains 14 residues. V lost 0 bases and J lost 6, with 13 bases in between. Germline V CDR1 and CDR2: SGHRS, YFSETQ. Filled out from reference TRBV5-1 and TRBJ2-7, the complete variable domain reads KAGVTQTPRYLIKTRGQQVTLSCSPISGHRSVSWYQQTPGQGLQFLFEYFSETQRNKGNFPGRFSGRQFSNSRSEMNVSTLELGDSALYLCASSLVPVRAEQYFGPGTRLTVT.

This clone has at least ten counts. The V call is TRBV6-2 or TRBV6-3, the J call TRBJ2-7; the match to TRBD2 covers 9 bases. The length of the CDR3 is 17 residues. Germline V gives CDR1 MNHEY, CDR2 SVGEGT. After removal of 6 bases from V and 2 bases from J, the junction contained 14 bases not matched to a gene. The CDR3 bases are TGTGCCAGCAGCTTTGTCCTGGCGGGAGGGCCAACCTACGAGCAGTACTTC. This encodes CASSFVLAGGPTYEQYF.

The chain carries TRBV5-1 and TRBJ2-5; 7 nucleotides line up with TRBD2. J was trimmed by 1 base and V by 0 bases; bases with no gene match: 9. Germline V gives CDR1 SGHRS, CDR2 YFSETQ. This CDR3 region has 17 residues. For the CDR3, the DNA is TGCGCCAGCAGCTTGGCCGGGACTACCGAAACCCAAGAGACCCAGTACTTC. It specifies CASSLAGTTETQETQYF.

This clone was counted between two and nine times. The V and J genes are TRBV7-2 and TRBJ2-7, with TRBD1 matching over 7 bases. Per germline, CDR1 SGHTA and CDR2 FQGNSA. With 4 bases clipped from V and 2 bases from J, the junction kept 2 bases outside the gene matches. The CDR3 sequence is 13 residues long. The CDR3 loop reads CASSSQGTYEQYF. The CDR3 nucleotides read TGTGCCAGCAGCTCACAGGGGACCTACGAGCAGTACTTC.